Each of the 4 T cell receptor beta chains below was sequenced from the same sample in a study of T cells in Graves' hyperthyroidism and ophthalmopathy. TCR beta CDR3 regions were amplified from RNA transcripts. The HTBI primer set was used in a first-round RT-PCR of the TCR CDR3. TCRdb re-analysed the multiplex PCR reads in MiXCR, keeping a single row per CDR3 protein. The sample records roughly 510,000 distinct CDR3 sequences, around 21% being singletons. What was sequenced was blood. These TCRs come from a man between 18 and 29 years old with Graves' hyperthyroidism.

This chain links TRBV6-1 with TRBJ2-2, with TRBD1 as a possible D gene (6 bases). The CDR3 covers 15 residues. The germline gives CDR1 MNHNS, CDR2 SASEGT. V was cut by 4 bases and J by 1 base, with 10 bases left in between. The chain's CDR3 is CASSASTGNTGELFF. CDR3 nucleotides: TGTGCCAGCAGTGCTTCGACAGGGAACACCGGGGAGCTGTTTTTT.

The chain employs TRBV6-5 and TRBJ2-2; 7 positions match TRBD2. V lost 2 bases to trimming and J lost 7 bases; unmatched junction nucleotides: 7. The CDR3 spans 15 residues. Germline V gives CDR1 MNHEY, CDR2 SVGAGI. In DNA form, the CDR3 reads TGTGCCAGCAGTTACGGACGGGGGGATTTCGGGGAGCTGTTTTTT. Encoded protein: CASSYGRGDFGELFF.

Worth noting for this clonotype: It is likely a read error, because the conserved phenylalanine at the end of the CDR3 is missing. The V and J genes are TRBV9 and TRBJ2-5, with unresolved D. The CDR3 consists of 14 residues. Germline V lookup: CDR1 SGDLS, CDR2 YYNGEE. The CDR3 DNA sequence: TGTGCCAGCAGCAGACTCGATGGGCAAGAGTCCCAGTACTAC. It specifies CASSRLDGQESQYY.

The genes are TRBV5-1 and TRBJ2-7; D not resolved. V was shortened by 4 bases and J by 6 bases, with 14 bases between the two germline ends. The CDR3 spans 13 residues. In germline, CDR1 is SGHRS, CDR2 YFSETQ. CDR3 residues: CASSLGGQSEQYF. The CDR3 nucleotides are TGCGCCAGCAGCCTCGGCGGCCAATCCGAGCAGTACTTC.